This record looks at one TCR beta chain sequence and its context. The data belong to a study of blood T cell repertoires in COVID-19. Study-wide context: T cells, B-cell-depleted T cells, or PBMCs provided the cDNA or gDNA that served as material.

Authors' analysis steps: The authors estimated nucleated cell counts from reference gene primer amplification. Clones were read by immunoSEQ multiplex PCR, and TCRdb kept only the in-frame ones, dropping some. V, J and clone size are those of that table, while D and trimming were read from the DNA. The sample consists of about 230,000 clones, roughly 83% of them appearing once. CDR1 and CDR2 (germline): DFQATT, SNEGSKA (reference sequence). This CDR3 contains 11 residues. V shed 2 bases and J shed 10 bases, with 8 bases lying between them. The TCR comes from a woman aged 45-59 years with acute or convalescent COVID-19. V and J are TRBV20-1 and TRBJ1-4, with D unresolved. The sample taken for sequencing was peripheral blood. The CDR3, as DNA: TGCAGTGCTAGATTAGGCGGAAAACTGTTTTTT. Its protein is CSARLGGKLFF.